What follows are 20 T cell receptor beta chains derived from one specimen sequenced in a study of CD8+ T cells in alopecia areata. After isolation, RNA underwent reverse transcription to generate cDNA as the sequencing template. TCRdb keeps only in-frame clones here, not all; method: immunoSEQ multiplex PCR. The profile covers about 180,000 clones, with around 51% appearing a single time and around a tenth taken by the ten largest. Sample treatment: oral pan-JAK inhibitor, 5-10 mg twice daily. The material was CD8+ T cells sorted from blood, obtained between weeks 51 and 54, from a patient treated with tofacitinib. These receptors came from a human donor with alopecia areata.

This clone was recorded a few times. This sequence joins TRBV29-1 and TRBJ1-2; 9 bases are a match to TRBD1. Trimming removed 7 bases from V and 4 bases from J; junction bases left unmatched: 7. This CDR3 comprises 13 residues. Per the germline V gene, CDR1 is SQVTM and CDR2 is ANQGSEA. CDR3 sequence reads: CSDTGGAGYGYTF. The CDR3 coding sequence is TGCAGCGATACAGGGGGCGCAGGCTATGGCTACACCTTC. The variable domain in full, completed from reference TRBV29-1 and TRBJ1-2, reads SAVISQKPSRDICQRGTSLTIQCQVDSQVTMMFWYRQQPGQSLTLIATANQGSEATYESGFVIDKFPISRPNLTFSTLTVSNMSPEDSSIYLCSDTGGAGYGYTFGSGTRLTVV.

The chain uses TRBV27 and TRBJ1-2; D is possibly TRBD1 (5 bases). This CDR3 region has 14 residues. Germline V CDR1 and CDR2: MNHEY, SMNVEV (reference sequence). V was cut by 4 bases and J by 4 bases, with 13 bases left in between. The CDR3 region is CASSWGGSLYGYTF. The CDR3 nucleotides read TGTGCCAGCAGTTGGGGGGGGTCCCTCTATGGCTACACCTTC.

Turning to this clone: This CDR3 is also generated by other DNA sequences in the sample. The chain has TRBV7-3 and TRBJ2-3; TRBD2 aligns across 11 bases. V shed 5 bases, J shed 4 bases, and the junction held 11 bases outside the gene matches. Germline-derived CDR1 and CDR2 are SGHTA and FQGTGA. The CDR3 covers 17 residues. The CDR3 nucleotides are TGTGCCAGCAGCCCAGGGACTAGCGGAGGGCGGGCAGATACGCAGTATTTT. Its protein is CASSPGTSGGRADTQYF.

The chain has TRBV19 and TRBJ2-5; D remains unclear. Between the trimmed V and J ends, which lost 5 bases and 5 bases, there was a span of 12 bases. The CDR3 loop spans 13 amino acids. The V gene's germline CDR1 is LNHDA and CDR2 SQIVND (reference sequence). CDR3 loop: CASSSATWETQYF. CDR3 nucleotides: TGTGCCAGTAGTTCAGCGACGTGGGAGACCCAGTACTTC.

This clone occurred a few times. The J gene is TRBJ2-7, the V gene TRBV18; D is unclear. Germline V CDR1 and CDR2: KGHSH, LQKENI. Trimming shortened V by 2 bases and J by 6 bases, and 5 bases separated the two germline ends. This CDR3 has 11 residues. The chain's CDR3 is CASSPDLEQYF. The CDR3 DNA follows: TGTGCCAGCTCACCAGACCTCGAGCAGTACTTC.

In this sample, this clone turned up a few times. The CDR3 region is CASSWGGYNEQFF. In DNA form, the CDR3 reads TGTGCCAGCAGCTGGGGGGGTTACAATGAGCAGTTCTTC. The V gene is TRBV7-6, the J gene TRBJ2-1, with 7 bases matching TRBD2. Germline assignment: CDR1 SGHVS and CDR2 FNYEAQ. This CDR3 comprises 13 residues. Trimming cost V 4 bases and J 4 bases; bases outside gene matches: 1.

The V call is TRBV7-8, the J call TRBJ2-7; 11 nucleotides align to TRBD2. V trimming: 3 bases; J trimming: 6 bases; junction bases outside the gene matches: 7. The germline CDR1 and CDR2 sequences are SGHVS and FQNEAQ. This CDR3 contains 15 residues. CDR3 DNA: TGTGCCAGCAGCTTCCCTAGCGGGGGGCAGAGCGAGCAGTACTTC. Amino acids: CASSFPSGGQSEQYF.

This clone was picked up a small number of times. V is TRBV29-1 and J is TRBJ2-5, with TRBD2 identical over 14 bases. The length of the CDR3 is 14 residues. V was clipped by 7 bases and J by 7 bases; unmatched bases: 8. Germline CDR1 SQVTM, CDR2 ANQGSEA. The CDR3 sequence: CSAGTSGGPRTQYF. The CDR3 DNA is TGCAGCGCCGGGACTAGCGGGGGTCCTCGGACCCAGTACTTC.

The genes are TRBV27 and TRBJ2-7; the D gene is possibly TRBD1 (5 bases). Germline-derived CDR1 and CDR2 are MNHEY and SMNVEV (reference sequence). The CDR3 is 14 amino acids. With 2 bases removed from V and 1 base from J, the gap between germline ends came to 9 bases. This chain's CDR3 is CASSLGDSSYEQYF. The CDR3 region has the DNA TGTGCCAGCAGTTTAGGAGACAGTTCCTACGAGCAGTACTTC.

This clone was seen more than once but under ten times. One base separates it from a far larger clone, so it is likely a read error. This sample also contains other DNA sequences that code for the same CDR3. This sequence joins TRBV5-6 and TRBJ2-7; no clear D. Germline V gene lookup returns CDR1 SGHDT and CDR2 YYEEEE. CDR3 length: 11 amino acids. V was clipped by 3 bases and J by 1 base, with 2 bases between them. The CDR3 here is CASSSSYEQYF. In DNA, the CDR3 is TGTGCCAGCAGCTCTTCCTACGAGCAGTACTTC.

The genes are TRBV7-9 and TRBJ2-7; perhaps TRBD1 as D (5 bases). Germline V gene data show CDR1 as SEHNR and CDR2 as FQNEAQ (reference sequence). The CDR3 is 13 amino acids. Trimming cost V 5 bases and J 1 base, with 9 bases left between them. The CDR3 here is CASSPTGSYEQYF. CDR3 in DNA: TGTGCCAGCAGCCCTACAGGTTCCTACGAGCAGTACTTC.

The V and J genes are TRBV9 and TRBJ2-6; 8 bases are shared with TRBD1. The CDR3 runs 18 residues. The germline V gene has CDR1 SGDLS and CDR2 YYNGEE. Trimming removed 0 bases from V and 0 bases from J; junction bases left unmatched: 5. For the CDR3, the DNA is TGTGCCAGCAGCGTAGAAGACAGGGGAGGCTCTGGGGCCAACGTCCTGACTTTC. It is translated as CASSVEDRGGSGANVLTF.

This clone came up a few times. The V gene is TRBV27, the J gene TRBJ1-2, with a possible D match to TRBD1 (5 bases). This CDR3 contains 14 residues. The germline V gene has CDR1 MNHEY and CDR2 SMNVEV (reference sequence). Trimming shortened V by 6 bases and J by 2 bases, and 13 bases separated the two germline ends. The CDR3 DNA reads TGTGCCAGCAGCCGGACACGACTAAACTATGGCTACACCTTC. Translating it yields CASSRTRLNYGYTF.

This clone was observed once. CDR3 protein: CASSRTGPSYNEQFF. In DNA, the CDR3 is TGTGCCAGCAGCCGGACAGGACCTTCCTACAATGAGCAGTTCTTC. V usage is TRBV27 and J usage is TRBJ2-1, with TRBD1 matching 7 bases. The trim removed 6 bases at V and 1 base at J, leaving 6 bases unmatched. The CDR3 contains 15 residues. Germline V lookup: CDR1 MNHEY, CDR2 SMNVEV (reference sequence).

The chain joins TRBV27 to TRBJ2-7; tentatively, D is TRBD1 (5 bases). The CDR3 contains 13 residues. Trimming left V 5 bases short and J 1 base short, with 9 bases between. Germline CDR1 is MNHEY and CDR2 is SMNVEV (reference sequence). CDR3 nucleotide sequence: TGTGCCAGCAGTCCTGGACAATCCTACGAGCAGTACTTC. Protein sequence: CASSPGQSYEQYF.

This rearrangement joins TRBV30 to TRBJ2-1; 7 nucleotides agree with TRBD1. V gave up 7 bases and J gave up 6 bases; unmatched junction bases: 15. CDR1 and CDR2 from the germline V gene are GTSNPN and SVGIG (reference sequence). The CDR3 has 15 residues. This chain's CDR3 is CALSIRDRFFNEQFF. The CDR3 nucleotides read TGTGCCTTGTCGATACGGGACAGATTTTTCAATGAGCAGTTCTTC.

The chain uses TRBV14 and TRBJ2-7; D uncertain. The CDR3 loop spans 14 amino acids. CDR1 SGHDN and CDR2 FVKESK come from the germline V gene. The V end lost 0 bases, the J end lost 2 bases, and 8 bases lay between the germline ends. This chain's CDR3 is CASSQEDMAYEQYF. The CDR3 DNA reads as TGTGCCAGCAGCCAAGAAGATATGGCCTACGAGCAGTACTTC.

The chain combines TRBV19 with TRBJ1-5; no reliable D call. Deletions cut 7 bases from V and 1 base from J, with 11 bases between. There are 14 residues in the CDR3. Germline V gene data show CDR1 as LNHDA and CDR2 as SQIVND (reference sequence). The CDR3, as DNA: TGTGCCAGTAAGGAGGGCTGGAGCAATCAGCCCCAGCATTTT. Its translation: CASKEGWSNQPQHF.

The gene calls are TRBV5-1 and TRBJ1-4, with D uncertain. This CDR3 has 13 residues. With 0 bases removed from V and 8 bases from J, the gap between germline ends came to 8 bases. CDR1 and CDR2 (germline): SGHRS, YFSETQ. CDR3 residues: CASSLVRREKLFF. The CDR3 DNA is TGCGCCAGCAGCTTGGTCCGCCGGGAAAAACTGTTTTTT.

The chain couples TRBV5-6 to TRBJ1-3, with D possibly matching TRBD1 (5 bases). CDR1 SGHDT and CDR2 YYEEEE come from the germline V gene. Trimming removed 3 bases from V and 0 bases from J, with 7 bases in between. The CDR3 loop spans 14 amino acids. CDR3 protein: CASSWGDSGNTIYF. Written as DNA, the CDR3 is TGTGCCAGCAGCTGGGGGGACTCTGGAAACACCATATATTTT. Combining the CDR3 with reference TRBV5-6 and TRBJ1-3 gives the whole variable domain DAGVTQSPTHLIKTRGQQVTLRCSPKSGHDTVSWYQQALGQGPQFIFQYYEEEERQRGNFPDRFSGHQFPNYSSELNVNALLLGDSALYLCASSWGDSGNTIYFGEGSWLTVV.